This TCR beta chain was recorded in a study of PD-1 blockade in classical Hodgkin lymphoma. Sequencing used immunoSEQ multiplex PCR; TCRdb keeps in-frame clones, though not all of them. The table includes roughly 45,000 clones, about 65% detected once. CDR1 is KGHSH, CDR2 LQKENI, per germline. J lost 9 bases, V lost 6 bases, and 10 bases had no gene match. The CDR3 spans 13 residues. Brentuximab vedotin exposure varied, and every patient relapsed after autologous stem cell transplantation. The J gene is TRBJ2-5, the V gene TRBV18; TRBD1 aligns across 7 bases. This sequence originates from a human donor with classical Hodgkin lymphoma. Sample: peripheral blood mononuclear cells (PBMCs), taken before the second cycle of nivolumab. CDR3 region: CASSRGQPWAQYF. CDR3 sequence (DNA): TGTGCCAGCTCTCGGGGACAGCCATGGGCCCAGTACTTC.